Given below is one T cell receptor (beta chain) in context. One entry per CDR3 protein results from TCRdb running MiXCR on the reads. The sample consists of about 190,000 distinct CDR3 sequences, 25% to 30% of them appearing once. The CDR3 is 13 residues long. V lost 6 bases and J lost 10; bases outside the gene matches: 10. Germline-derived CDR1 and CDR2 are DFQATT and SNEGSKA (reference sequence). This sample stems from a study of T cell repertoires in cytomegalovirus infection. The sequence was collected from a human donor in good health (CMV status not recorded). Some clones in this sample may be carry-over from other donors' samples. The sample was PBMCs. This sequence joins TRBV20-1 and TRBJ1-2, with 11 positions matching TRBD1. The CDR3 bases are TGCAGTGCAGACGGACAGGGGGCCAGGGACTACACCTTC. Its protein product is CSADGQGARDYTF.